This T cell receptor beta chain was sequenced in a study of blood T cell repertoires in COVID-19. The assay was immunoSEQ multiplex PCR, and TCRdb's table has in-frame clones only and misses some. The top ten clones hold under 3% of a sample with some 65,000 clones, 85% to 90% of them seen once. V was clipped by 4 bases and J by 7 bases; unmatched bases: 6. Germline V gene data show CDR1 as SGHRS and CDR2 as YFSETQ. The CDR3 spans 14 residues. V is TRBV5-1 and J is TRBJ2-7; 12 nucleotides line up with TRBD2. The TCR was taken from a man older than 75 with acute or convalescent COVID-19. The sequenced sample consisted of peripheral blood. This CDR3 is CASSTGLAGGEQYF. CDR3 in DNA: TGCGCCAGCAGCACGGGACTAGCGGGCGGGGAGCAGTACTTC.